Detailed here is one T cell receptor (beta chain). Cells designated naive CD8 were CD45RO-negative and were positively selected for CCR7, with terminally differentiated effector memory CD45RA+ cells excluded. V lost 5 bases to trimming and J lost 3 bases, with 16 bases between them. This CDR3 comprises 15 residues. Germline CDR1 and CDR2: MGHRA and YSYEKL. The protocol was immunoSEQ multiplex PCR, while the TCRdb copy is restricted to in-frame clones and leaves out a portion. The repertoire holds hundreds of thousands of clones, with approximately 96% as singletons. This specimen comes from a study of shared clonotypes between healthy human individuals.

The TCR sequence derives from a woman aged 25 to 39 in good health. Sequenced input: naive CD8+ T cells sorted from blood. The V and J genes are TRBV4-1 and TRBJ1-1; D perhaps matches TRBD1 (5 bases). CDR3 sequence: CASSTREGRDTEAFF. In DNA, the CDR3 is TGCGCCAGCAGCACCCGGGAGGGGAGGGACACTGAAGCTTTCTTT.